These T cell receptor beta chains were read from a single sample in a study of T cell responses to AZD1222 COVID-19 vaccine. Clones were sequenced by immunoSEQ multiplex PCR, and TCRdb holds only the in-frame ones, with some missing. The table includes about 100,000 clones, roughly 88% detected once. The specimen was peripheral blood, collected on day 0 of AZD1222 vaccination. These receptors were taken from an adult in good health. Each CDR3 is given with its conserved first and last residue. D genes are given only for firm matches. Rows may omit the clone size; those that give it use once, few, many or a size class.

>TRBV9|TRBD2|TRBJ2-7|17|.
CASSVDSLADISYEQYF
TGTGCCAGCAGCGTAGACTCGCTAGCGGATATCTCCTACGAGCAGTACTTC
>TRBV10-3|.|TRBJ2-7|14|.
CAISDRDASLEQYF
TGTGCCATCAGTGATCGGGACGCCTCCCTCGAGCAGTACTTC
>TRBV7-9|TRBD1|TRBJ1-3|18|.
CASSQGRTGRSRGNTIYF
TGTGCCAGCAGCCAGGGCAGGACAGGGCGAAGCCGAGGAAACACCATATATTTT
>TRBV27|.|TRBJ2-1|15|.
CASSYLPKGRNEQFF
TGTGCCAGCAGTTATCTCCCTAAGGGAAGAAATGAGCAGTTCTTC
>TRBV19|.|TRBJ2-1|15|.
CASSTFWDTYNEQFF
TGTGCCAGTAGTACCTTTTGGGACACCTACAATGAGCAGTTCTTC
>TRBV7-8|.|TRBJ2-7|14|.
CASSQPGQNYEQYF
TGTGCCAGCAGCCAACCGGGACAAAACTACGAGCAGTACTTC
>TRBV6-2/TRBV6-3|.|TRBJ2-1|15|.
CASSYRLGSYNEQFF
TGTGCCAGCAGTTACAGACTAGGATCCTACAATGAGCAGTTCTTC
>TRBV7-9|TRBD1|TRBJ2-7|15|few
CASSTGQGGFYEQYF
TGTGCCAGCAGCACCGGACAGGGTGGTTTCTACGAGCAGTACTTC
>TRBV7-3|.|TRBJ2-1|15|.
CASSPNSNRYNEQFF
TGTGCCAGCAGCCCCAACAGTAACCGTTACAATGAGCAGTTCTTC
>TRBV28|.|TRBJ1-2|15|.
CASSRTRWGAGGYTF
TGTGCCAGCAGCCGCACTCGGTGGGGGGCTGGTGGCTACACCTTC
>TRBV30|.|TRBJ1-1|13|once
CAWSVSENTEAFF
TGTGCCTGGAGTGTATCGGAAAACACTGAAGCTTTCTTT
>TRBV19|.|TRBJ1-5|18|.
CASSIPTGRRYSNQPQHF
TGTGCCAGTAGTATCCCGACAGGCCGGAGGTATAGCAATCAGCCCCAGCATTTT
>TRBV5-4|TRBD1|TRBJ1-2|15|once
CASSLQGQGAEGYTF
TGTGCCAGCAGCTTGCAGGGACAGGGGGCGGAAGGCTACACCTTC
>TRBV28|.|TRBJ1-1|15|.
CASPPVGQLNTEAFF
TGTGCCAGCCCCCCGGTCGGACAGTTGAACACTGAAGCTTTCTTT
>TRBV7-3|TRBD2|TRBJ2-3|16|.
CASSSRPSGIADTQYF
TGTGCCAGCAGCTCCAGGCCTAGCGGGATCGCAGATACGCAGTATTTT
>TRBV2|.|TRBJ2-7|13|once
CASMSRYPYEQYF
TGTGCCAGCATGTCAAGGTACCCCTACGAGCAGTACTTC
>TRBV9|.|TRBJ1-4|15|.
CASSVTGSTNEKLFF
TGTGCCAGCAGCGTTACAGGATCAACTAATGAAAAACTGTTTTTT
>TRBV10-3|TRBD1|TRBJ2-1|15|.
CATKATGQGYNEQFF
TGTGCCACTAAAGCTACGGGACAGGGTTACAATGAGCAGTTCTTC
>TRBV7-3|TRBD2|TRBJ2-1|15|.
CASSAWAGGPYEQFF
TGTGCCAGCAGCGCATGGGCGGGAGGGCCATATGAGCAGTTCTTC
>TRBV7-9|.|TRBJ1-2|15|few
CASSPAGGLPYGYTF
TGTGCCAGCAGCCCCGCGGGAGGCCTTCCCTATGGCTACACCTTC
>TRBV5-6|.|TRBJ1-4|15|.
CASSVRTDPNEKLFF
TGTGCCAGCAGCGTCCGGACAGATCCTAATGAAAAACTGTTTTTT
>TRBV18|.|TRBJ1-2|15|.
CASSPTGQTSYGYTF
TGTGCCAGCTCACCCACGGGGCAGACATCCTATGGCTACACCTTC
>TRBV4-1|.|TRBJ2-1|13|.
CASSPLIHNEQFF
TGCGCCAGCAGCCCCCTAATACACAATGAGCAGTTCTTC
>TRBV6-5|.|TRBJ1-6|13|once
CASMRQSYSPLHF
TGTGCCAGCATGCGGCAGAGTTATTCACCCCTCCACTTT
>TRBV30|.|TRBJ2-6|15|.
CAWARRLSGANVLTF
TGTGCCTGGGCCCGGAGACTTTCTGGGGCCAACGTCCTGACTTTC
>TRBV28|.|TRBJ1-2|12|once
CASSSVRYGYTF
TGTGCCAGCAGTTCGGTCCGGTATGGCTACACCTTC
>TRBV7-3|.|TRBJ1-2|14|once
CASSLNPQKDGYTF
TGTGCCAGCAGCTTAAATCCCCAGAAAGACGGCTACACCTTC
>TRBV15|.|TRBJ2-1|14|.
CATSPPFRDNEQFF
TGTGCCACCAGCCCTCCATTCCGGGACAATGAGCAGTTCTTC
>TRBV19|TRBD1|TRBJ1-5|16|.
CASSIRGTGGNQPQHF
TGTGCCAGTAGTATTCGGGGGACAGGGGGGAATCAGCCCCAGCATTTT
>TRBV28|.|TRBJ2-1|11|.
CASSLLGEQFF
TGTGCCAGCAGTTTGCTGGGCGAGCAGTTCTTC
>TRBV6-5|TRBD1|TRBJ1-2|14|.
CASSSDRGQRGYTF
TGTGCCAGCAGTTCTGACAGGGGGCAGCGTGGCTACACCTTC
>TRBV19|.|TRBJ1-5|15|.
CASSMAGISNQPQHF
TGTGCCAGTAGTATGGCCGGGATTAGCAATCAGCCCCAGCATTTT
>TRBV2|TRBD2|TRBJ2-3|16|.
CASREELAGVVDTQYF
TGTGCCAGCAGGGAAGAACTAGCGGGAGTTGTAGATACGCAGTATTTT
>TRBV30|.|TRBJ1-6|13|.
CAFRATINSPLHF
TGTGCCTTCCGGGCGACGATTAATTCACCCCTCCACTTT
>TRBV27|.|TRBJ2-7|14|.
CASSLRAHSYEQYF
TGTGCCAGCAGTTTAAGAGCCCACTCCTACGAGCAGTACTTC
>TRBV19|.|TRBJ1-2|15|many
CASSRLGEESYGYTF
TGTGCCAGTAGTCGCTTGGGGGAAGAATCCTATGGCTACACCTTC
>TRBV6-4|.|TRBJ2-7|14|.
CASRDTTLSYEQYF
TGTGCCAGCAGGGACACAACCCTCTCCTACGAGCAGTACTTC
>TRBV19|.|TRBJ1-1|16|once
CASSIPYLGRNTEAFF
TGTGCCAGTAGTATCCCTTACCTAGGGCGGAACACTGAAGCTTTCTTT
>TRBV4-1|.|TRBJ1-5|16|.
CASSQKGDFSNQPQHF
TGCGCCAGCAGCCAAAAAGGGGACTTTAGCAATCAGCCCCAGCATTTT
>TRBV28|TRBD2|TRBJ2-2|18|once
CASSSSRLAGAETGELFF
TGTGCCAGCAGTTCCTCCAGACTAGCGGGAGCGGAAACCGGGGAGCTGTTTTTT
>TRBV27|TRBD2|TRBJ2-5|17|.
CASSRGVVLAGKETQYF
TGTGCCAGCAGCAGGGGGGTTGTGCTAGCGGGAAAGGAGACCCAGTACTTC
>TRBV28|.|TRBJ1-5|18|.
CASSLLGPHANSNQPQHF
TGTGCCAGCAGTTTACTGGGCCCTCACGCTAATAGCAATCAGCCCCAGCATTTT
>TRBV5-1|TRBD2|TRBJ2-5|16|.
CASSPGLAGGGETQYF
TGCGCCAGCAGCCCGGGACTAGCGGGAGGGGGAGAGACCCAGTACTTC
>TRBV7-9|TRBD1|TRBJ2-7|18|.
CASSLEQGRDRAPYEQYF
TGTGCCAGCAGCTTAGAACAGGGCCGCGACAGGGCTCCCTACGAGCAGTACTTC
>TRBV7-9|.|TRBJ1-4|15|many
CASSSRQDTNEKLFF
TGTGCCAGCAGCTCCCGACAGGACACTAATGAAAAACTGTTTTTT
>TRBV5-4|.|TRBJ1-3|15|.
CASSLTGPEGNTIYF
TGTGCCAGCAGCCTAACGGGACCCGAAGGAAACACCATATATTTT
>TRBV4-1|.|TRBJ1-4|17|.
CASSQDFLTDTNEKLFF
TGCGCCAGCAGCCAAGATTTTCTTACGGATACTAATGAAAAACTGTTTTTT
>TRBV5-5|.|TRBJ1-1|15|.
CASSFAHRGLTEAFF
TGTGCCAGCAGCTTCGCGCATCGGGGACTCACTGAAGCTTTCTTT
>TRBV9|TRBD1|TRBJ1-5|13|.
CASNRGDNQPQHF
TGTGCCAGCAACAGGGGGGACAATCAGCCCCAGCATTTT
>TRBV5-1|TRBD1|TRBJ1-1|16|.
CASSSGTASSGTEAFF
TGCGCCAGCAGCTCTGGGACAGCCTCAAGTGGAACTGAAGCTTTCTTT
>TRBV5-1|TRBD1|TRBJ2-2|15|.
CASRWQGVYTGELFF
TGCGCCAGCCGTTGGCAGGGGGTGTACACCGGGGAGCTGTTTTTT
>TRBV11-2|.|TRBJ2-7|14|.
CASSYYLGAYEQYF
TGTGCCAGCAGCTATTATTTAGGGGCCTACGAGCAGTACTTC
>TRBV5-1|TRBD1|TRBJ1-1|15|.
CASSPVQGMNTEAFF
TGCGCCAGCAGCCCTGTACAGGGGATGAACACTGAAGCTTTCTTT
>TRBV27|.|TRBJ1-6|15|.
CASRSMSSYNSPLHF
TGTGCCAGCAGAAGCATGAGCTCCTATAATTCACCCCTCCACTTT
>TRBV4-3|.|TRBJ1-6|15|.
CASSQDFGYNSPLHF
TGCGCCAGCAGCCAAGATTTCGGGTATAATTCACCCCTCCACTTT
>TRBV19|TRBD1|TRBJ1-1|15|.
CASSGDRGHSTEAFF
TGTGCCAGTAGCGGGGACAGGGGTCATAGCACTGAAGCTTTCTTT
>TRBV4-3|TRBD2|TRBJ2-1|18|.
CASSQDRLAGTINNEQFF
TGCGCCAGCAGCCAAGATCGACTAGCGGGGACCATTAACAATGAGCAGTTCTTC
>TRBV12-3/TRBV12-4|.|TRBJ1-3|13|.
CASTRTSGNTIYF
TGTGCCAGCACCCGGACTTCTGGAAACACCATATATTTT
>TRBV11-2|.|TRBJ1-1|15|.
CASSRVGTLNTEAFF
TGTGCCAGCAGCCGGGTCGGAACACTGAACACTGAAGCTTTCTTT
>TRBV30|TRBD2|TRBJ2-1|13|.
CAWTSGVYNEQFF
TGTGCCTGGACTAGCGGGGTTTACAATGAGCAGTTCTTC